This T cell receptor (beta chain) was obtained from a study of response to subunit inactivated influenza vaccine. Overall study findings and caveats: The authors suggested that every seasonal influenza vaccination recruits few new T cells.

TCRdb analysed the RT-PCR reads with MiXCR anew, one entry per CDR3 protein. Altogether 590,000 or so distinct CDR3 sequences are present, approximately 14% being singletons, with the ten largest covering approximately 7.6%. In regard to this clonotype: The antigen is unknown.

CDR1 is MNHNS, CDR2 SASEGT, per germline. The CDR3 length is 14 residues. J was trimmed by 5 bases and V by 8 bases; bases with no gene match: 1. J is TRBJ2-2 and V is TRBV6-1; 14 nucleotides match TRBD2. Here the sequenced sample was PBMCs from blood, taken 14 to 15 days before vaccination. The clonotype originates from a man aged 50-59 years who received an inactivated influenza vaccine. CDR3 coding DNA: TGTGCCAGCGGACTAGCGGGGGGAACCGGGGAGCTGTTTTTT. Translated, it gives CASGLAGGTGELFF.